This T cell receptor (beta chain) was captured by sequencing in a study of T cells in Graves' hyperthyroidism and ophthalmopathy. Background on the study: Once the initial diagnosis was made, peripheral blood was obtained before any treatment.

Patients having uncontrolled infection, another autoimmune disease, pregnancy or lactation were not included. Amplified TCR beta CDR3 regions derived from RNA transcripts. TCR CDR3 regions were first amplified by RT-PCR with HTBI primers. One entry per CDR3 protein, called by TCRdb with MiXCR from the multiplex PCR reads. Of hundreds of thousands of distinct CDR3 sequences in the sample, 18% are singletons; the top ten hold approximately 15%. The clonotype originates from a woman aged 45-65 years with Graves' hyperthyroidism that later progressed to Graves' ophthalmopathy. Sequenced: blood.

The CDR3 sequence is CASRKTVQGNKKLFF. CDR3 DNA sequence: TGTGCCAGCCGGAAGACAGTACAGGGCAATAAAAAACTGTTTTTT. The gene calls are TRBV6-1 and TRBJ1-4, with D possibly matching TRBD1 (6 bases). The germline V gene encodes CDR1 MNHNS and CDR2 SASEGT. V lost 8 bases to trimming and J lost 9 bases, with 22 bases between them. The CDR3 is 15 residues long.